The present TCR beta chain was sequenced within a study of cytomegalovirus exposure and HLA in healthy donors (dated by TCRdb to 2016 to 2017). About the full investigation: A later analysis indicated that the 95 to 150 validation repertoires were generated on the platform also employed for the approximately 700 repertoires of the first cohort. The aim of the study was to test whether cataloging public T cell receptors could identify signatures of past pathogen exposure. A separate validation cohort of approximately 130 different subjects was used in addition to the roughly 670-subject first cohort. The study combined high-throughput TCR immunosequencing, statistical association of individual TCRs with disease status, and machine learning to predict cytomegalovirus infection status.

The donors belonged to the validation cohort of about 120 subjects, which was separate from the approximately 680-subject first cohort. The paper as a whole reports these results and caveats: In the study, 150 to 200 TCR beta chains were listed as associated with cytomegalovirus. Cytomegalovirus status was reported to be diagnosed by the classifier with high specificity and sensitivity in both the original and validation cohorts. The authors suggested that the approach could potentially be extended to other disease states and immunological phenotypes. In a later analysis, TCRs clustered in the first cohort were found to also tend to co-occur in the roughly 120 validation repertoires, with 94% of cluster scores above 0. Most TCR sequences were observed very rarely across donors, whereas some public TCRs were present in many individuals. A few of the identified cytomegalovirus-associated TCR beta chains were confirmed in vitro to be specific for cytomegalovirus antigens. All 120 or so repertoires were used to score co-occurrence in the validation cohort in a later analysis, because that analysis had no HLA typing for the cohort.

Library prep was done by the immunoSEQ multiplex PCR assay. As for the original processing: A statistical classification framework was built for diagnosing cytomegalovirus status from the catalog of TCR beta chain sequences. The source is immuneACCESS, and TCRdb retained only in-frame sequences with V and J called. Part of the clones is not carried over; for the studies checked, unresolved V genes explain less than half of this, and the remainder is unexplained. V, J and clone size are taken as reported in that table, and D and trimming were inferred from the DNA itself. This sample has more than 55,000 clones in its table, and approximately 96% of those were observed once. Approximately 0.9% of the sample rests with the top ten. This clone has only one observation. The antigen it recognizes is unknown. Base quality data are lacking; no much larger clone is found one base away. The germline V gene (reference sequence) gives CDR1 as SGHKS and CDR2 as YYEKEE. V trim: 5 bases; J trim: 6 bases; unmatched bases: 11. From the cysteine up to the phenylalanine, the CDR3 has a length of 16 residues. Only the CDR3 DNA stays, 48 bases, in frame from base 1.

Recombination connected TRBV5-5 to TRBJ2-1; 10 central nucleotides agree with TRBD2. This TCR was recovered from a man aged 18 to 29 in good health and CMV-seronegative. Source material: PBMCs. Here the CDR3 is given as CASSHGLADASNEQFF. In nucleotide form, the sequence is TGTGCCAGCAGTCATGGACTAGCGGATGCGTCCAATGAGCAGTTCTTC.